This record concerns one T cell receptor beta chain sequence. Its specificity is unknown. Time point defined: week 47, end of study. Every vaccination contained 300 ug of the mutant IDH1 20-mer peptide and was paired with topical imiquimod. Repertoires were generated with immunoSEQ multiplex PCR, while TCRdb's copy carries only in-frame clones and drops some. The table records approximately 84,000 clones, roughly four fifths of them present only once. The sample originates from a study of a mutant IDH1 vaccine in newly diagnosed glioma. Sample: PBMCs, taken from a glioma patient whose treatment included an IDH1 peptide vaccine. The sequence came from a man aged 35-49 years with glioma.

The CDR3 DNA reads as TGTGCCTGGAGCCCGGGACAGGGAGGTAGTGGGCAGTTCTTC. Amino acids: CAWSPGQGGSGQFF. The chain has TRBV30 and TRBJ2-1, with 9 bases that match TRBD1. This CDR3 comprises 14 residues. The V segment lost 3 bases and the J segment 12 bases; nucleotides outside the gene matches: 12. Germline CDR1 reads GTSNPN; CDR2 reads SVGIG (reference sequence).